Only a few counts were recorded for the clone carrying this TCR beta chain. Its antigen is currently unknown. TCRdb keeps only in-frame clones here, not all; method: immunoSEQ multiplex PCR. The repertoire holds over a thousand clones, with 24% as singletons. The data originate from a study of T cells in localized non-small cell lung cancer. Study-wide points: With higher T cell density in blood came longer overall survival. Compared with tumor, uninvolved adjacent lung displayed greater T cell clonality, ranking highest overall. Out of the top 100 tumor clones, a median around 57 were seen in adjacent lung. Heterogeneity cannot be ruled out, as sequencing used one tumor region only.

CDR1 SGHNT and CDR2 YENEEA come from the germline V gene. The CDR3 totals 14 residues. V lost 5 bases, J lost 1 base, and 11 bases lay in between. The sequence derives from a man aged 18-55 years with stage II lung adenocarcinoma. The sequences come from normal lung tissue next to the tumor, collected before any cancer treatment. This chain links TRBV11-3 with TRBJ1-1; D is unclear. CDR3 nucleotide sequence: TGTGCCAGCAGCCCACGCACGGAGAACACTGAAGCTTTCTTT. This sequence encodes CASSPRTENTEAFF.